What follows is one T cell receptor beta chain and its context. The antigen remains unidentified. The data stem from a study of cytomegalovirus exposure and HLA in healthy donors. Study results and caveats: Further analysis was carried out later, and it showed several of the most significant clusters appearing linked to common viral pathogens. Specificity of three CMV-associated chains for CMV antigens was verified in vitro. A later analysis linked around 15,000 TCR beta sequences to HLA alleles at 0.05 false discovery rate. Prior analysis indicated that the majority of TCR beta V segments exhibited productivity approximately 90% or approximately 30% of the time.

V dropped 3 bases and J dropped 1; count of bases not matched to a gene: 11. There are 17 residues in the CDR3. Germline CDR1 is LNHNV and CDR2 is YYDKDF (reference sequence). The PCR ran on 60 Vbeta and 13 Jbeta primers. This table comes from immunoSEQ multiplex PCR, and its TCRdb copy is limited to in-frame clones, with some not included. The data show about 94,000 clones, about 76% seen once. This TCR derives from a man aged 40-49 years in good health and CMV-seropositive. The sample consisted of PBMCs. V is TRBV15 and J is TRBJ1-1; 7 nucleotides align to TRBD1. As DNA, the CDR3 is TGTGCCACCAGCAGTAATCAGGGGGTTAGGTCGAACACTGAAGCTTTCTTT. Its translation: CATSSNQGVRSNTEAFF. Using reference TRBV15 and TRBJ1-1 for the parts outside the CDR3, the full variable domain is DAMVIQNPRYQVTQFGKPVTLSCSQTLNHNVMYWYQQKSSQAPKLLFHYYDKDFNNEADTPDNFQSRRPNTSFCFLDIRSPGLGDTAMYLCATSSNQGVRSNTEAFFGQGTRLTVV.